A selection of T cell receptor beta chains follows, all from one sample in a study of cytomegalovirus exposure and HLA in healthy donors. The repertoire was sequenced with immunoSEQ multiplex PCR; TCRdb's copy has only in-frame clones and lacks some. The sample lists around 150,000 clones, roughly four fifths occurring once. Sequenced material: PBMCs. The origin of the receptors is a man younger than 40 in good health and CMV-seropositive. Each CDR3 is given with its conserved first and last residue. The D gene is left open where the match is weak. Clone size appears in some rows only: once, few, many, or a class for an expanded clone.

j_gene,d_gene,v_gene,abundance,CDR3nt,CDR3aa
TRBJ2-3,-,TRBV5-8,-,TGTGCCAGCAGCTTGGGACTTCCAGATACGCAGTATTTT,CASSLGLPDTQYF
TRBJ1-6,TRBD1,TRBV28,-,TGTGCCAGCACCTCAGACAGGGGCCCCTTTTATAATTCACCCCTCCACTTT,CASTSDRGPFYNSPLHF
TRBJ2-4,-,TRBV7-9,-,TGTGCCAGCAGCCGAGGCCAGGGGATAGCCAAAAACATTCAGTACTTC,CASSRGQGIAKNIQYF
TRBJ2-5,TRBD1,TRBV7-9,-,TGTGCCAGCAGCTCACAGGGGATCCAAGAGACCCAGTACTTC,CASSSQGIQETQYF
TRBJ2-7,-,TRBV7-9,-,TGTTCCAGCAGCTTAACGGGAGTAGGGTACGAGCAGTACTTC,CSSSLTGVGYEQYF
TRBJ2-7,TRBD1,TRBV6-6,few,TGTGCCAGCAGTTACTCGGGACAGGGGGCAGTGTACGAGCAGTACTTC,CASSYSGQGAVYEQYF
TRBJ2-7,TRBD2,TRBV28,-,TGTGCCAGCAGTTTAGAGGGAGGGATCGGGAGCGAGCAGTACTTC,CASSLEGGIGSEQYF
TRBJ2-7,TRBD1,TRBV19,-,TGTGCCAGTAAGCCAGGGGGCTCCTACGAGCAGTACTTC,CASKPGGSYEQYF
TRBJ2-5,-,TRBV9,-,TGTGCCAGCAGCGGTAGTGGGGGGGAGACCCAGTACTTC,CASSGSGGETQYF
TRBJ2-1,TRBD2,TRBV5-1,few,TGCGCCAGCAGCACTACTAGCGGGAACTACAATGAGCAGTTCTTC,CASSTTSGNYNEQFF
TRBJ2-5,TRBD1,TRBV12-5,few,TGTGCTAGTGATAGGGGGCTGGGGCAAGAGACCCAGTACTTC,CASDRGLGQETQYF
TRBJ2-5,-,TRBV7-9,-,TGTGCCAGCAGCTTTACAGGGACCTGGGAGACCCAGTACTTC,CASSFTGTWETQYF
TRBJ2-3,-,TRBV27,-,TGTGCCAGCAGTTTATTCGCAGGAGATACGCAGTATTTT,CASSLFAGDTQYF
TRBJ2-4,TRBD1,TRBV28,few,TGTGCCAGCAGTTTATTCACCCAACAGGGGGCGACCAAAAACATTCAGTACTTC,CASSLFTQQGATKNIQYF
TRBJ2-7,-,TRBV5-4,few,TGTGCCAGCAGCCCCCGGACGGACAGTACCTACGAGCAGTACTTC,CASSPRTDSTYEQYF
TRBJ2-1,TRBD2,TRBV5-6,-,TGTGCCAGCAGCTTGGCACTAGCGGGACTCAATGAGCAGTTCTTC,CASSLALAGLNEQFF
TRBJ2-2,TRBD1,TRBV7-6,-,TGTGCCAGCAGTCGTACAGGGGTACGAGTTGCCGGGGAGCTGTTTTTT,CASSRTGVRVAGELFF
TRBJ2-3,TRBD2,TRBV28,-,TGTGCCAGCAGTTCCTACCGGGACCCGGCGGGGGGAGATACGCAGTATTTT,CASSSYRDPAGGDTQYF